Listed below are T cell receptor beta chains from one sample, sequenced in a study of cytomegalovirus exposure and HLA in healthy donors. TCRdb's copy holds only in-frame clones and misses some; the assay was immunoSEQ multiplex PCR. The repertoire holds some 160,000 clones, around 80% seen once, with roughly 5% in the top ten. The sequenced sample was PBMCs. The receptors come from a man between 40 and 49 years old in good health and CMV-seronegative. The CDR3 runs from the conserved cysteine through the conserved F or W. D genes are given only for firm matches. The size field is filled for only some rows; it gives once, few, many or a size class.

J gene: TRBJ2-1
D gene: TRBD2
clone size: -
V gene: TRBV9
CDR3 length: 17
CDR3 protein: CASSVGISGGGYNEQFF
CDR3 DNA: TGTGCCAGCAGCGTAGGTATTAGCGGGGGGGGTTACAATGAGCAGTTCTTC

J gene: TRBJ2-3
D gene: -
clone size: -
V gene: TRBV29-1
CDR3 length: 13
CDR3 protein: CSVLQGKIDTQYF
CDR3 DNA: TGCAGCGTTCTCCAGGGAAAAATAGATACGCAGTATTTT

J gene: TRBJ1-2
D gene: -
clone size: -
V gene: TRBV5-1
CDR3 length: 16
CDR3 protein: CASSLEAGYVNYGYTF
CDR3 DNA: TGCGCCAGCAGCTTGGAAGCAGGCTACGTTAACTATGGCTACACCTTC

J gene: TRBJ1-1
D gene: TRBD1
clone size: -
V gene: TRBV9
CDR3 length: 14
CDR3 protein: CASSVVQGGTEAFF
CDR3 DNA: TGTGCCAGCAGCGTAGTTCAGGGGGGTACTGAAGCTTTCTTT

J gene: TRBJ2-7
D gene: -
clone size: -
V gene: TRBV7-8
CDR3 length: 12
CDR3 protein: CASSLPASEQYF
CDR3 DNA: TGTGCCAGCAGCTTGCCCGCGAGCGAGCAGTACTTC

J gene: TRBJ2-7
D gene: -
clone size: -
V gene: TRBV6-6
CDR3 length: 16
CDR3 protein: CASSYSTWAQTYEQYF
CDR3 DNA: TGTGCCAGCAGTTACTCGACCTGGGCCCAAACCTACGAGCAGTACTTC

J gene: TRBJ2-7
D gene: -
clone size: -
V gene: TRBV19
CDR3 length: 15
CDR3 protein: CASRPTGYQIREQYF
CDR3 DNA: TGTGCCAGTAGGCCCACGGGATACCAAATTCGCGAGCAGTACTTC

J gene: TRBJ1-6
D gene: -
clone size: -
V gene: TRBV5-4
CDR3 length: 14
CDR3 protein: CASSPPDRNSPLHF
CDR3 DNA: TGTGCCAGCAGCCCACCTGACAGAAATTCACCCCTCCACTTT

J gene: TRBJ1-1
D gene: TRBD1
clone size: -
V gene: TRBV10-3
CDR3 length: 16
CDR3 protein: CAISESPQGANTEAFF
CDR3 DNA: TGTGCCATCAGTGAGTCGCCCCAGGGGGCCAACACTGAAGCTTTCTTT

J gene: TRBJ1-6
D gene: -
clone size: -
V gene: TRBV5-1
CDR3 length: 17
CDR3 protein: CASSQQQAPSYNSPLHF
CDR3 DNA: TGCGCCAGCAGCCAACAGCAGGCCCCGTCCTATAATTCACCCCTCCACTTT

J gene: TRBJ2-1
D gene: -
clone size: -
V gene: TRBV12-5
CDR3 length: 14
CDR3 protein: CASGGYPQEDEQFF
CDR3 DNA: TGTGCTAGTGGAGGCTATCCCCAGGAGGATGAGCAGTTCTTC

J gene: TRBJ2-1
D gene: -
clone size: -
V gene: TRBV6-5
CDR3 length: 15
CDR3 protein: CASSYSKEGMVEQFF
CDR3 DNA: TGTGCCAGCAGTTACTCGAAGGAGGGTATGGTTGAGCAGTTCTTC

J gene: TRBJ2-7
D gene: -
clone size: -
V gene: TRBV7-9
CDR3 length: 14
CDR3 protein: CASSYAQGYFEQYF
CDR3 DNA: TGTGCCAGCAGCTACGCCCAGGGTTACTTCGAGCAGTACTTC

J gene: TRBJ2-3
D gene: TRBD2
clone size: -
V gene: TRBV15
CDR3 length: 15
CDR3 protein: CATSWLAGGSDTQYF
CDR3 DNA: TGTGCCACCAGCTGGTTAGCGGGAGGATCAGATACGCAGTATTTT

J gene: TRBJ1-1
D gene: -
clone size: -
V gene: TRBV15
CDR3 length: 11
CDR3 protein: CATSRGHEAFF
CDR3 DNA: TGTGCCACCAGCAGGGGACATGAAGCTTTCTTT

J gene: TRBJ2-1
D gene: -
clone size: -
V gene: TRBV18
CDR3 length: 11
CDR3 protein: CASLEYNEQFF
CDR3 DNA: TGTGCCAGCCTCGAGTACAATGAGCAGTTCTTC

J gene: TRBJ2-7
D gene: -
clone size: -
V gene: TRBV5-4
CDR3 length: 14
CDR3 protein: CASSLGRASYEQYF
CDR3 DNA: TGTGCCAGCAGCTTGGGCAGGGCCTCCTACGAGCAGTACTTC

J gene: TRBJ2-3
D gene: -
clone size: -
V gene: TRBV7-2
CDR3 length: 16
CDR3 protein: CASSTTAIQGTDTQYF
CDR3 DNA: TGTGCCAGCAGCACGACAGCTATTCAGGGCACAGATACACAGTATTTT

J gene: TRBJ2-5
D gene: TRBD1
clone size: -
V gene: TRBV7-2
CDR3 length: 17
CDR3 protein: CASSLDGTGANQETQYF
CDR3 DNA: TGTGCCAGCAGCTTAGACGGGACAGGGGCCAACCAAGAGACCCAGTACTTC

J gene: TRBJ2-7
D gene: -
clone size: few
V gene: TRBV5-1
CDR3 length: 13
CDR3 protein: CASRRGGTYEQYF
CDR3 DNA: TGCGCCAGCAGGAGGGGGGGGACCTACGAGCAGTACTTC

J gene: TRBJ2-7
D gene: -
clone size: -
V gene: TRBV6-5
CDR3 length: 14
CDR3 protein: CASRPPGFSYEQYF
CDR3 DNA: TGTGCCAGCAGACCGCCAGGGTTCTCCTACGAGCAGTACTTC

J gene: TRBJ1-4
D gene: TRBD1
clone size: -
V gene: TRBV29-1
CDR3 length: 13
CDR3 protein: CSADRGRGEKLFF
CDR3 DNA: TGCAGCGCGGACAGGGGGCGCGGTGAAAAACTGTTTTTT

J gene: TRBJ1-5
D gene: TRBD1
clone size: -
V gene: TRBV15
CDR3 length: 15
CDR3 protein: CATSVGSRGNQPQHF
CDR3 DNA: TGTGCCACCAGCGTAGGGAGCAGGGGGAATCAGCCCCAGCATTTT

J gene: TRBJ2-2
D gene: -
clone size: -
V gene: TRBV29-1
CDR3 length: 14
CDR3 protein: CSVPDISNTGELFF
CDR3 DNA: TGCAGCGTCCCAGACATTTCGAACACCGGGGAGCTGTTTTTT

J gene: TRBJ2-1
D gene: TRBD2
clone size: once
V gene: TRBV5-1
CDR3 length: 16
CDR3 protein: CASSFPLAGGRNEQFF
CDR3 DNA: TGCGCCAGCAGCTTCCCCCTAGCGGGGGGGCGGAATGAGCAGTTCTTC

J gene: TRBJ2-2
D gene: TRBD1
clone size: -
V gene: TRBV5-1
CDR3 length: 17
CDR3 protein: CASSSRSGTVNTGELFF
CDR3 DNA: TGCGCCAGCAGCTCCCGGTCGGGGACAGTCAACACCGGGGAGCTGTTTTTT

J gene: TRBJ2-7
D gene: TRBD1
clone size: -
V gene: TRBV11-3
CDR3 length: 15
CDR3 protein: CASSLGELGTAEQYF
CDR3 DNA: TGTGCCAGCAGCTTAGGGGAATTGGGGACAGCCGAGCAGTACTTC

J gene: TRBJ1-1
D gene: TRBD1
clone size: -
V gene: TRBV19
CDR3 length: 14
CDR3 protein: CASSPGQGNTEAFF
CDR3 DNA: TGTGCCAGTAGCCCGGGACAGGGTAACACTGAAGCTTTCTTT

J gene: TRBJ2-1
D gene: -
clone size: -
V gene: TRBV9
CDR3 length: 13
CDR3 protein: CASSDSTADEQFF
CDR3 DNA: TGTGCCAGCAGCGATTCCACCGCGGATGAGCAGTTCTTC

J gene: TRBJ1-6
D gene: -
clone size: -
V gene: TRBV6-6
CDR3 length: 14
CDR3 protein: CASKAGPFGSPLHF
CDR3 DNA: TGTGCCAGCAAAGCAGGGCCGTTTGGTTCACCCCTCCACTTT

J gene: TRBJ2-7
D gene: TRBD1
clone size: -
V gene: TRBV29-1
CDR3 length: 13
CDR3 protein: CSARTGGSYEQYF
CDR3 DNA: TGCAGCGCGCGGACAGGGGGCTCCTACGAGCAGTACTTC

J gene: TRBJ2-7
D gene: -
clone size: -
V gene: TRBV5-1
CDR3 length: 14
CDR3 protein: CASSEAGNFYEQYF
CDR3 DNA: TGCGCCAGCAGCGAGGCAGGGAATTTTTACGAGCAGTACTTC

J gene: TRBJ2-1
D gene: TRBD2
clone size: -
V gene: TRBV7-2
CDR3 length: 16
CDR3 protein: CASSFSGAGGINEQFF
CDR3 DNA: TGTGCCAGCAGCTTCTCCGGGGCGGGGGGGATTAATGAGCAGTTCTTC

J gene: TRBJ1-1
D gene: TRBD1
clone size: -
V gene: TRBV2
CDR3 length: 13
CDR3 protein: CASRDRVNTEAFF
CDR3 DNA: TGTGCCAGCAGGGACAGGGTGAACACTGAAGCTTTCTTT

J gene: TRBJ1-2
D gene: TRBD1
clone size: -
V gene: TRBV7-9
CDR3 length: 14
CDR3 protein: CSSSLQGAPQSYTF
CDR3 DNA: TGTTCCAGCAGCTTGCAGGGGGCCCCTCAGAGCTACACCTTC

J gene: TRBJ1-2
D gene: -
clone size: -
V gene: TRBV4-3
CDR3 length: 13
CDR3 protein: CASSQDNSYGYTF
CDR3 DNA: TGCGCCAGCAGCCAAGACAATTCCTATGGCTACACCTTC

J gene: TRBJ2-3
D gene: TRBD2
clone size: -
V gene: TRBV14
CDR3 length: 18
CDR3 protein: CASSQSWRTSGGTDTQYF
CDR3 DNA: TGTGCCAGCAGCCAATCCTGGCGGACTAGCGGGGGTACAGATACGCAGTATTTT

J gene: TRBJ2-7
D gene: -
clone size: -
V gene: TRBV11-3
CDR3 length: 14
CDR3 protein: CASSLFASTDEQYF
CDR3 DNA: TGTGCCAGCAGCTTATTCGCTAGCACGGACGAGCAGTACTTC

J gene: TRBJ1-1
D gene: -
clone size: -
V gene: TRBV5-1
CDR3 length: 15
CDR3 protein: CASSTSGQFDTEAFF
CDR3 DNA: TGCGCCAGCAGCACATCCGGACAGTTCGACACTGAAGCTTTCTTT

J gene: TRBJ1-2
D gene: -
clone size: -
V gene: TRBV2
CDR3 length: 13
CDR3 protein: CASSSGVGYGYTF
CDR3 DNA: TGTGCCAGCAGCTCAGGGGTAGGGTATGGCTACACCTTC

J gene: TRBJ1-2
D gene: -
clone size: -
V gene: TRBV7-2
CDR3 length: 14
CDR3 protein: CASSENTGHYIYTF
CDR3 DNA: TGTGCCAGCAGCGAGAATACGGGACACTACATCTACACCTTC

J gene: TRBJ2-5
D gene: -
clone size: -
V gene: TRBV9
CDR3 length: 13
CDR3 protein: CASSVVAQETQYF
CDR3 DNA: TGTGCCAGCAGCGTAGTGGCCCAGGAGACCCAGTACTTC

J gene: TRBJ2-2
D gene: TRBD1
clone size: -
V gene: TRBV7-3
CDR3 length: 14
CDR3 protein: CASSPQGQAGELFF
CDR3 DNA: TGTGCCAGCAGCCCGCAAGGACAGGCCGGGGAGCTGTTTTTT

J gene: TRBJ2-2
D gene: TRBD1
clone size: -
V gene: TRBV25-1
CDR3 length: 16
CDR3 protein: CASSVHTGGGTGELFF
CDR3 DNA: TGTGCCAGCAGTGTACATACAGGGGGAGGCACCGGGGAGCTGTTTTTT

J gene: TRBJ1-1
D gene: -
clone size: -
V gene: TRBV4-3
CDR3 length: 14
CDR3 protein: CASSQDRENTEAFF
CDR3 DNA: TGCGCCAGCAGCCAAGATCGGGAGAACACTGAAGCTTTCTTT

J gene: TRBJ2-5
D gene: TRBD1
clone size: -
V gene: TRBV7-9
CDR3 length: 14
CDR3 protein: CASSSRTGWETQYF
CDR3 DNA: TGTGCCAGCAGCTCCCGGACAGGGTGGGAGACCCAGTACTTC

J gene: TRBJ2-2
D gene: TRBD2
clone size: -
V gene: TRBV15
CDR3 length: 14
CDR3 protein: CATGLAGPTGELFF
CDR3 DNA: TGTGCCACCGGACTAGCGGGACCGACCGGGGAGCTGTTTTTT

J gene: TRBJ1-4
D gene: -
clone size: few
V gene: TRBV5-1
CDR3 length: 14
CDR3 protein: CASRVRESNEKLFF
CDR3 DNA: TGCGCCAGCAGGGTCCGGGAGTCTAATGAAAAACTGTTTTTT

J gene: TRBJ1-6
D gene: -
clone size: -
V gene: TRBV25-1
CDR3 length: 15
CDR3 protein: CASSVSQGKYSPLHF
CDR3 DNA: TGTGCCAGCAGTGTCTCACAGGGAAAGTATTCACCCCTCCACTTT

J gene: TRBJ2-3
D gene: -
clone size: -
V gene: TRBV15
CDR3 length: 14
CDR3 protein: CATSRDSVTDTQYF
CDR3 DNA: TGTGCCACCAGCAGAGACTCGGTGACAGATACGCAGTATTTT

J gene: TRBJ2-6
D gene: -
clone size: -
V gene: TRBV7-2
CDR3 length: 19
CDR3 protein: CASSLSLVGRFSGANVLTF
CDR3 DNA: TGTGCCAGCAGCTTAAGCCTCGTGGGGCGGTTCTCTGGGGCCAACGTCCTGACTTTC

J gene: TRBJ1-3
D gene: TRBD1
clone size: -
V gene: TRBV5-1
CDR3 length: 17
CDR3 protein: CASSPWDSRASGNTIYF
CDR3 DNA: TGCGCCAGCAGCCCATGGGACAGTCGGGCATCTGGAAACACCATATATTTT

J gene: TRBJ2-7
D gene: -
clone size: -
V gene: TRBV6-5
CDR3 length: 14
CDR3 protein: CASSYQETRSEQYF
CDR3 DNA: TGTGCCAGCAGTTACCAGGAGACTAGAAGCGAGCAGTACTTC

J gene: TRBJ2-7
D gene: TRBD1
clone size: once
V gene: TRBV29-1
CDR3 length: 14
CDR3 protein: CSVDKQGASSEQYF
CDR3 DNA: TGCAGCGTTGATAAACAGGGGGCCTCGTCCGAGCAGTACTTC